This TCR beta chain was profiled in a study of blood T cell repertoires in COVID-19. Germline CDR1 SGHRS, CDR2 YFSETQ. CDR3 length: 15 amino acids. V shed 4 bases and J shed 4 bases, with 18 bases lying between them. Data came from immunoSEQ multiplex PCR; TCRdb stores just in-frame clones and leaves some out. The sample lists 120,000 or so clones; less than 90% were seen once. The V and J genes are TRBV5-1 and TRBJ2-7; D perhaps matches TRBD2 (5 bases). What was sequenced was peripheral blood. The receptor was derived from an elderly man with active or convalescent COVID-19. The CDR3 here is CASSAGLQRGYEQYF. The CDR3 coding sequence is TGCGCCAGCAGCGCTGGACTCCAACGGGGTTACGAGCAGTACTTC.